This TCR beta chain was obtained from a study of T cell changes during pregnancy in multiple sclerosis (dated by TCRdb to about 2019). About the investigation overall: The study looked at changes in the T cell repertoire across pregnancy in women with multiple sclerosis.

The library was made by the immunoSEQ multiplex PCR assay. In TCRdb, the immuneACCESS table is reduced to in-frame sequences with V and J assigned. These tables do not hold every clone; where another copy was compared, an unresolved V gene accounts for under half, and the others remain unexplained. The sample includes fewer than 12,000 clones, with around nine tenths observed a single time. Approximately 5% of the sample comes from the top ten. Trimming costs V 3 bases and J 7 bases, and their ends lie 12 bases apart. The germline V gene encodes CDR1 SGHTA and CDR2 FQGNSA. The CDR3 holds 14 amino acids from the cysteine to the phenylalanine. Here the CDR3 DNA is all that survives: 42 bases in frame from base 1. A note on this clone: Its binding antigen is unknown. No per-base quality is available; no much larger clone lies one base away.

The sample consisted of CD8+ T cells from peripheral blood mononuclear cells, taken in the first trimester of pregnancy. The TCR sequence derives from a female donor in good health, enrolled as a control in a pregnancy study. The sequence links TRBV7-2 to TRBJ1-4; too little of a D gene remains to name it. The CDR3 reads as follows: CASSLAGIGEKLFF. The DNA sequence is TGTGCCAGCAGCTTGGCGGGGATAGGTGAAAAACTGTTTTTT.